Listed below are T cell receptor beta chains from one sample, sequenced in a study of blood T cell repertoires in COVID-19. Clones were sequenced by immunoSEQ multiplex PCR, and TCRdb holds only the in-frame ones, with some missing. The table records 48,000 or so clones, around 90% of them present only once. Sequencing was done on a sample of peripheral blood. These receptors all stem from a human donor in a cohort sampled during active COVID-19. Both conserved end residues are part of each CDR3. The D gene is left open where the match is weak. Clone size appears in some rows only: once, few, many, or a class for an expanded clone.

>TRBV28|TRBD1|TRBJ2-6|.
CASSPRTGRSGANVLTF
TGTGCCAGCAGTCCCCGGACAGGACGCTCTGGGGCCAACGTCCTGACTTTC
>TRBV6-1|TRBD2|TRBJ2-1|.
CASSEATSGPYNEQFF
TGTGCCAGCAGTGAAGCGACTAGCGGTCCCTACAATGAGCAGTTCTTC
>TRBV6-5|.|TRBJ2-1|.
CASSLLRGAYNEQFF
TGTGCCAGCAGTTTACTCAGGGGGGCTTACAATGAGCAGTTCTTC
>TRBV5-4|TRBD1|TRBJ2-5|.
CASSLQTGGDETQYF
TGTGCCAGCAGCTTGCAGACAGGGGGTGACGAGACCCAGTACTTC
>TRBV29-1|TRBD2|TRBJ2-5|.
CSVEVLAGGRETQYF
TGCAGCGTTGAAGTTCTAGCGGGAGGGAGGGAGACCCAGTACTTC
>TRBV28|.|TRBJ1-5|.
CASSLWRGGGGNQPQHF
TGTGCCAGCAGTTTATGGCGTGGGGGGGGAGGGAATCAGCCCCAGCATTTT
>TRBV7-6|TRBD2|TRBJ2-1|.
CASSLSGTPYNEQFF
TGTGCCAGCAGCCTTAGCGGGACACCCTACAATGAGCAGTTCTTC
>TRBV27|.|TRBJ1-6|.
CASSLLIRPGLTSYNSPLHF
TGTGCCAGCAGTTTATTGATCAGGCCAGGCTTAACCTCCTATAATTCACCCCTCCACTTT
>TRBV30|.|TRBJ2-7|once
CAWTAIWSYEQYF
TGTGCCTGGACCGCCATTTGGAGCTACGAGCAGTACTTC
>TRBV7-9|.|TRBJ1-3|.
CASSLGGSIGNTIYF
TGTGCCAGCAGCTTAGGAGGCAGTATTGGAAACACCATATATTTT
>TRBV2|.|TRBJ2-1|.
CASSQAGIPFF
TGTGCCAGCAGTCAGGCGGGAATACCGTTCTTC
>TRBV2|TRBD2|TRBJ2-5|.
CASSTVAGGSQYF
TGTGCCAGCAGTACCGTAGCGGGGGGCTCCCAGTACTTC
>TRBV7-3|.|TRBJ2-7|.
CASRQNMASYEQYF
TGTGCCAGCAGACAAAATATGGCATCCTACGAGCAGTACTTC
>TRBV30|TRBD2|TRBJ2-2|.
CAWSVDSGVTGELFF
TGTGCCTGGAGTGTTGATAGCGGGGTCACCGGGGAGCTGTTTTTT
>TRBV4-2|.|TRBJ2-1|.
CASSQEVGTTKFDEQFF
TGTGCCAGCAGCCAAGAAGTGGGGACAACCAAATTCGATGAGCAGTTCTTC
>TRBV30|.|TRBJ1-3|once
CAWRTDGNTIYF
TGTGCCTGGAGGACAGATGGAAACACCATATATTTT
>TRBV28|TRBD1|TRBJ1-2|.
CASKNLGQGYGYTF
TGTGCCAGCAAGAATTTGGGACAGGGGTATGGCTACACCTTC
>TRBV7-2|TRBD1|TRBJ1-2|.
CASSGQGFGYTF
TGTGCCAGCAGTGGACAGGGGTTTGGCTACACCTTC
>TRBV6-5|.|TRBJ2-6|.
CASSYSGGGANVLTF
TGTGCCAGCAGTTACTCAGGGGGTGGGGCCAACGTCCTGACTTTC
>TRBV28|.|TRBJ1-6|once
CASSPLVARGSSYNSPLHF
TGTGCCAGCAGTCCCCTAGTTGCCCGGGGTAGCTCCTATAATTCACCCCTCCACTTT
>TRBV5-1|.|TRBJ1-1|.
CASSSQALNTEAFF
TGCGCCAGCAGCTCACAGGCCTTAAACACTGAAGCTTTCTTT
>TRBV19|TRBD1|TRBJ1-3|.
CASSPGQGNYGNTIYF
TGTGCCAGTAGTCCTGGACAGGGGAACTACGGAAACACCATATATTTT
>TRBV3-1/TRBV3-2|.|TRBJ2-7|.
CASSPSGRDEQYF
TGTGCCAGCAGTCCATCTGGCAGGGACGAGCAGTACTTC
>TRBV6-4|TRBD1|TRBJ1-1|.
CASMDREGTEAFF
TGTGCCAGTATGGACAGGGAGGGAACTGAAGCTTTCTTT
>TRBV7-6|TRBD2|TRBJ2-7|.
CASSLEAGGPHEQYF
TGTGCCAGCAGCTTAGAGGCGGGAGGGCCCCACGAGCAGTACTTC
>TRBV7-8|TRBD1|TRBJ1-1|.
CASSPGQGARVEAFF
TGTGCCAGCAGCCCCGGGCAGGGGGCGAGGGTTGAAGCTTTCTTT
>TRBV5-5|TRBD1|TRBJ1-5|.
CASSGTGDGPQHF
TGTGCCAGCAGCGGGACAGGCGACGGGCCCCAGCATTTT
>TRBV7-9|TRBD1|TRBJ2-5|.
CASSPDRVGETQYF
TGTGCCAGCAGCCCCGACAGGGTCGGAGAGACCCAGTACTTC
>TRBV2|TRBD2|TRBJ2-3|.
CASTSSPGGSADTQYF
TGTGCCAGCACTTCCTCTCCTGGCGGGAGTGCAGATACGCAGTATTTT
>TRBV11-2|.|TRBJ2-1|.
CASSLTAGDYNEQFF
TGTGCCAGCAGCTTAACGGCAGGGGACTACAATGAGCAGTTCTTC
>TRBV9|TRBD1|TRBJ2-5|.
CASSPTGTVQETQYF
TGTGCCAGCAGCCCAACCGGGACAGTCCAAGAGACCCAGTACTTC
>TRBV9|.|TRBJ2-6|.
CASRASGANVLTF
TGTGCCAGCAGAGCCTCTGGGGCCAACGTCCTGACTTTC
>TRBV15|TRBD1|TRBJ1-5|.
CATSRGQNNQPQHF
TGTGCCACCAGCAGGGGACAGAACAATCAGCCCCAGCATTTT
>TRBV5-1|TRBD1|TRBJ1-6|.
CASSLSGQGTDPLHF
TGCGCCAGCAGCTTGTCGGGACAGGGGACCGACCCCCTCCACTTT
>TRBV19|TRBD2|TRBJ2-3|.
CASSITSGSLYTQYF
TGTGCCAGTAGTATCACTAGCGGGAGCCTCTATACGCAGTATTTT
>TRBV4-2|.|TRBJ2-2|.
CASSQQKLSTGELFF
TGTGCCAGCAGCCAACAAAAACTTTCGACCGGGGAGCTGTTTTTT
>TRBV7-8|TRBD2|TRBJ2-4|.
CASSLSGGVGYTKNIQYF
TGTGCCAGCAGCTTAAGCGGGGGCGTCGGGTATACCAAAAACATTCAGTACTTC
>TRBV6-1|.|TRBJ1-1|.
CASLEAELNTEAFF
TGTGCCAGCCTTGAAGCTGAGTTGAACACTGAAGCTTTCTTT
>TRBV6-1|.|TRBJ2-2|.
CASSEALGELFF
TGTGCCAGCAGTGAGGCTTTGGGGGAGCTGTTTTTT
>TRBV29-1|.|TRBJ1-2|.
CSVEEGPWVDGYTF
TGCAGCGTTGAGGAGGGACCCTGGGTTGATGGCTACACCTTC
>TRBV9|.|TRBJ1-5|once
CASSPGDGDQPQHF
TGTGCCAGCAGCCCAGGGGACGGAGATCAGCCCCAGCATTTT
>TRBV7-9|TRBD1|TRBJ2-2|.
CASSLRDRDTGELFF
TGTGCCAGCAGCCTGCGGGACAGGGACACCGGGGAGCTGTTTTTT
>TRBV5-1|TRBD2|TRBJ2-3|.
CASSSGLAGTWPDTQYF
TGCGCCAGCAGCTCGGGACTAGCGGGGACCTGGCCAGATACGCAGTATTTT
>TRBV2|TRBD1|TRBJ2-5|.
CASSYWTGYQETQYF
TGTGCCAGCAGTTACTGGACAGGGTACCAAGAGACCCAGTACTTC
>TRBV28|.|TRBJ1-2|.
CASSFRGRGYGYTF
TGTGCCAGCAGTTTTAGAGGGCGAGGCTATGGCTACACCTTC
>TRBV15|.|TRBJ1-2|.
CATSREERRGYTF
TGTGCCACCAGCAGAGAGGAACGCAGGGGCTACACCTTC
>TRBV12-2|.|TRBJ2-1|.
CASRPLPPRELYNEQFF
TGTGCAAGTCGCCCCCTCCCCCCTAGAGAGCTATACAATGAGCAGTTCTTC
>TRBV5-1|TRBD1|TRBJ2-3|.
CASSLGQGSYTDTQYF
TGCGCCAGCAGCTTGGGACAGGGGTCCTACACAGATACGCAGTATTTT
>TRBV3-1/TRBV3-2|.|TRBJ1-2|.
CASSPLQGGQVDGYTF
TGTGCCAGCAGCCCACTACAGGGTGGGCAGGTGGATGGCTACACCTTC
>TRBV27|TRBD1|TRBJ1-2|.
CASSLRRQGNYGYTF
TGTGCCAGCAGTTTAAGGCGACAGGGTAACTATGGCTACACCTTC
>TRBV2|TRBD1|TRBJ1-6|once
CASSEQGAWNSPLHF
TGTGCCAGCAGCGAACAGGGGGCTTGGAATTCACCCCTCCACTTT